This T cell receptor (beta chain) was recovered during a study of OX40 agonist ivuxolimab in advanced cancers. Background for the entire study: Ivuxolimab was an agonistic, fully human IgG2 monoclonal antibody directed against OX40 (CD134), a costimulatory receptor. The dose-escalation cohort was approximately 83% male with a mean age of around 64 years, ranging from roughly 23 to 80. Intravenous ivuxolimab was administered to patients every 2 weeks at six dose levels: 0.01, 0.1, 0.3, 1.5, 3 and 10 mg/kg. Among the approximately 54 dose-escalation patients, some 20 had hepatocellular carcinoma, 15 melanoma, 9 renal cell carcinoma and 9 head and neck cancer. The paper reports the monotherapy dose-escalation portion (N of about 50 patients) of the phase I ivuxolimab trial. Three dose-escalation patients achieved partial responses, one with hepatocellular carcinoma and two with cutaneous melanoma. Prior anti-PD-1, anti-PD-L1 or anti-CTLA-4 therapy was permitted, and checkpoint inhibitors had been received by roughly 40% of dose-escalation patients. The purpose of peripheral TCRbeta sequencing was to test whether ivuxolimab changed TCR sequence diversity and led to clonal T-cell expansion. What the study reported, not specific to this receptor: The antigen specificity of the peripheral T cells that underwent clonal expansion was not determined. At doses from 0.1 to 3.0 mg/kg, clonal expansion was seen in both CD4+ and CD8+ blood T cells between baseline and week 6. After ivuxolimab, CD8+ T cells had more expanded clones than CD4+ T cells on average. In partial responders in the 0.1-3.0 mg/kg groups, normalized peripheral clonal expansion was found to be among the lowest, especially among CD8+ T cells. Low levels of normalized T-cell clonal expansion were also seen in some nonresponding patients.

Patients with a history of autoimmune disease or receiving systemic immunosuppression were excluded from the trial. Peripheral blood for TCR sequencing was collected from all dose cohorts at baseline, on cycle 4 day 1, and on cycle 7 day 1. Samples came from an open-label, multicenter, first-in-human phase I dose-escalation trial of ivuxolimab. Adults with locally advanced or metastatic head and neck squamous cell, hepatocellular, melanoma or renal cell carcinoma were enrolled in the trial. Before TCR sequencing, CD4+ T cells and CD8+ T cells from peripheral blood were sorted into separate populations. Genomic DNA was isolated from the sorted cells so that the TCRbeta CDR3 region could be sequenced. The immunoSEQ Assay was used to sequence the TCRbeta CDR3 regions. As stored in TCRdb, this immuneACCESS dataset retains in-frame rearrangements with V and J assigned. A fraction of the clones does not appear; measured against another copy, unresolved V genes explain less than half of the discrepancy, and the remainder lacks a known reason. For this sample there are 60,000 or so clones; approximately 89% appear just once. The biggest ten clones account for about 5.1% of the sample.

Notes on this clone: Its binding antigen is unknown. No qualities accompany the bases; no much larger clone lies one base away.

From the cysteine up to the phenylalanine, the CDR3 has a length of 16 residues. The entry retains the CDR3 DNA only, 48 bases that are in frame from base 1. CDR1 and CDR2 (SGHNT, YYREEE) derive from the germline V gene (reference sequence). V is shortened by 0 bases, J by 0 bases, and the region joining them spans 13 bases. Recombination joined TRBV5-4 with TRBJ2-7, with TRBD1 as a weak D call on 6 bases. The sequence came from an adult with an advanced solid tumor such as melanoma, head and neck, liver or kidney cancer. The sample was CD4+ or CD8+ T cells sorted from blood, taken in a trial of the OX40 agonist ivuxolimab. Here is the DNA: TGTGCCAGCAGCTTGGAGGGTGGCAGGGGCTCCTACGAGCAGTACTTC. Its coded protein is CASSLEGGRGSYEQYF.